The present T cell receptor beta chain was sequenced within a study of T cell responses to AZD1222 COVID-19 vaccine. Assay: immunoSEQ multiplex PCR; the TCRdb copy retains only in-frame clones and omits some. The repertoire holds roughly 100,000 clones, with roughly 92% as singletons. Concerning this clone: Its antigen is currently unknown.

This CDR3 spans 15 amino acids. V lost 1 base, J lost 0 bases, and 10 bases lay in between. Germline CDR1 is KGHSH and CDR2 is LQKENI. Findings and caveats of the study: When two AZD1222 doses had been given, Spike-specific TCR breadth and depth rose.

The sample here was peripheral blood, taken on day 0 of AZD1222 vaccination. The sequence came from an adult in good health. The chain links TRBV18 to TRBJ2-7; maybe TRBD2 (6 bases). The CDR3 DNA is TGTGCCAGCTCACCACTCGGGACTTACTCCTACGAGCAGTACTTC. It translates to CASSPLGTYSYEQYF.